These 6 T cell receptor beta chains were all obtained from the same sample, sequenced in a study of cytomegalovirus exposure and HLA in healthy donors. PCR involved 60 Vbeta and 13 Jbeta primers. Profiling relied on immunoSEQ multiplex PCR, and the TCRdb table lists in-frame clones only, not all of them. The table shows approximately 240,000 clones, with 77% occurring only once. Specimen: PBMCs. The source is a woman between 55 and 75 years old in good health and CMV-seropositive.

This chain links TRBV5-1 with TRBJ2-5; TRBD2 agrees at 8 bases. The CDR3 is 15 residues long. Per the germline V gene, CDR1 is SGHRS and CDR2 is YFSETQ. Losses at the gene ends were 4 bases for V and 2 bases for J; bases not matched to a gene: 7. The CDR3: CASSALAGRQETQYF. The CDR3 nucleotides are TGCGCCAGCAGCGCTTTAGCGGGGCGGCAAGAGACCCAGTACTTC.

The rearrangement uses TRBV4-2 and TRBJ1-5, with D hard to call. The CDR3 contains 15 residues. The V end lost 0 bases, the J end lost 7 bases, and 13 bases lay between the germline ends. CDR1 LGHNA and CDR2 YNFKEQ come from the germline V gene. CDR3 bases: TGTGCCAGCAGCCAAGAGAAGGCCACCGGGCAGCCCCAGCATTTT. Protein sequence: CASSQEKATGQPQHF.

This clone turned up a few times. V and J are TRBV25-1 and TRBJ1-1; D possibly corresponds to TRBD1 (6 bases). Germline loops: CDR1 MGHDK, CDR2 SYGVNS. The CDR3 has 11 amino acids. V lost 5 bases to trimming and J lost 11 bases, with 12 bases between them. The CDR3 DNA is TGTGCCAGCAGTCGTCAGGGGCGTGCTTTCTTT. Its protein product is CASSRQGRAFF.

The chain recombines TRBV27 with TRBJ1-5, with TRBD1 as a possible D gene (5 bases). CDR1 is MNHEY, CDR2 SMNVEV, per germline (reference sequence). The CDR3 contains 17 residues. V was cut by 5 bases and J by 1 base, with 18 bases left in between. CDR3 sequence reads: CASSMLGLGGSNQPQHF. CDR3 sequence (DNA): TGTGCCAGCAGTATGCTCGGTCTCGGGGGGAGCAATCAGCCCCAGCATTTT.

This clone has a handful of counts. The V and J genes are TRBV10-2 and TRBJ2-7; 9 bases align to TRBD1. This CDR3 has 15 amino acids. Germline V gene sequence: CDR1 WSHSY, CDR2 SAAADI. V was clipped by 6 bases and J by 3 bases; unmatched bases: 9. CDR3 sequence (DNA): TGCGCCAGCAGAGTGGGACAGGGTGGATTCTACGAGCAGTACTTC. Protein product: CASRVGQGGFYEQYF.

The CDR3 bases are TGTGCCAGCTCACCGGAGCTCAGCTCCTACGAGCAGTACTTC. It codes for CASSPELSSYEQYF. The chain is built from TRBV18 and TRBJ2-7; D is uncertain. V was pared by 3 bases and J by 0 bases, with 9 bases between. CDR3 length: 14 amino acids. Germline-derived CDR1 and CDR2 are KGHSH and LQKENI.